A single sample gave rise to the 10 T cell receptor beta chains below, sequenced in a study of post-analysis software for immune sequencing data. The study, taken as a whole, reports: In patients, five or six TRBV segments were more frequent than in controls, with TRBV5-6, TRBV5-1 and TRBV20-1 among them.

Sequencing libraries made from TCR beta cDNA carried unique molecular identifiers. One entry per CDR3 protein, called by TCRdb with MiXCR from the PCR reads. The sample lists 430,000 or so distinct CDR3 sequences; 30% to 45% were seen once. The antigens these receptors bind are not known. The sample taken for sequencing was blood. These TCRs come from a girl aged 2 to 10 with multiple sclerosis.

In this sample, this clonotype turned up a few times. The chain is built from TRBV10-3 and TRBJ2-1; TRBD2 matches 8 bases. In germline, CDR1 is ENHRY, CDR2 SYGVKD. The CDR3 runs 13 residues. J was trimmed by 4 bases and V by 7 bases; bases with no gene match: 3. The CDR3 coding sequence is TGTGCCATCACCGAGCGGGAGTACAATGAGCAGTTCTTC. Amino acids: CAITEREYNEQFF.

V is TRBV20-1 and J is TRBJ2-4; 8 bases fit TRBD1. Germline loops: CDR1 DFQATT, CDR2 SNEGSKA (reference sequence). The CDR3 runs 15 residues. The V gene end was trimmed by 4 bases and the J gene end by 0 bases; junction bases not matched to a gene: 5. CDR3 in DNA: TGCAGTGCTACCCGGACAGGGAAAGCCAAAAACATTCAGTACTTC. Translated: CSATRTGKAKNIQYF.

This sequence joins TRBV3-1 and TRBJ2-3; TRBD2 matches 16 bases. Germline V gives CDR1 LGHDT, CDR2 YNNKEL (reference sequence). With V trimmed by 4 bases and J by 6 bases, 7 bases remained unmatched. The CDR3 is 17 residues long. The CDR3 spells CASSRMGTSGGADTQYF. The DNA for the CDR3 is TGTGCCAGCAGCCGAATGGGGACTAGCGGGGGGGCGGATACGCAGTATTTT.

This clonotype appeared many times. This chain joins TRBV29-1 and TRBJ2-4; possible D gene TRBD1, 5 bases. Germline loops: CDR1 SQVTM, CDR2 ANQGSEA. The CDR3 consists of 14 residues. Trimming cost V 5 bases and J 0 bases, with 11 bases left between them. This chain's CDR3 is CSVQGLLAKNIQYF. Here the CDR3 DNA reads TGCAGCGTTCAGGGTCTACTAGCCAAAAACATTCAGTACTTC.

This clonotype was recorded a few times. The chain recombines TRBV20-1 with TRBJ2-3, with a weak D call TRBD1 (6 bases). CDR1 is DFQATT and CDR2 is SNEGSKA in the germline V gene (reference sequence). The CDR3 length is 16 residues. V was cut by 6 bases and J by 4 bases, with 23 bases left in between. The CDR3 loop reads CSAYKRFRGRADTQYF. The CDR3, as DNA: TGCAGTGCCTACAAAAGGTTCAGGGGACGGGCAGATACGCAGTATTTT.

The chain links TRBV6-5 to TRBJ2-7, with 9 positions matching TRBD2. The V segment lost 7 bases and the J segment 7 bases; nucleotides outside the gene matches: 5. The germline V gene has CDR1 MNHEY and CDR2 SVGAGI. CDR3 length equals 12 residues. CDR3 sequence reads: CASNRAGGEQYF. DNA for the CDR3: TGTGCCAGCAATAGAGCGGGAGGTGAGCAGTACTTC.

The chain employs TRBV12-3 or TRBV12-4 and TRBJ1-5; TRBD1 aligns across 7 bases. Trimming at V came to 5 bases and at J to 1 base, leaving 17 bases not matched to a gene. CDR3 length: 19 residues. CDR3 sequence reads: CASSINWGDRRGSNQPQHF. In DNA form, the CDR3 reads TGTGCCAGCAGTATCAATTGGGGGGACAGACGGGGAAGCAATCAGCCCCAGCATTTT.

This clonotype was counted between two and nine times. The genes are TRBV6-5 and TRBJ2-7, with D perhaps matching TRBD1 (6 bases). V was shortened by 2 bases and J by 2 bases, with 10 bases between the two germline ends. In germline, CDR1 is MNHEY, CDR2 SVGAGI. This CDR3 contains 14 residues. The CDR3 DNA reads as TGTGCCAGCAGTTACCTGACAGGCACCTACGAGCAGTACTTC. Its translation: CASSYLTGTYEQYF.

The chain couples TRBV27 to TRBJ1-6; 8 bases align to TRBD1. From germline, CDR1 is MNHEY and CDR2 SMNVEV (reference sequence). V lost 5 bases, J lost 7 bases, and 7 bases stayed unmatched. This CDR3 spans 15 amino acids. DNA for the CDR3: TGTGCCAGCAGTCCTACGAGACAGGGGAATTCACCCCTCCACTTT. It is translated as CASSPTRQGNSPLHF.

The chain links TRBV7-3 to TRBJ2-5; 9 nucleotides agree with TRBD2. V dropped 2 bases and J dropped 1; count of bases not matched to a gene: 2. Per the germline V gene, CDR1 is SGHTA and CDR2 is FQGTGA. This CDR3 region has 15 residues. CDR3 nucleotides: TGTGCCAGCAGCTTAGGGACTAGCCCCCAAGAGACCCAGTACTTC. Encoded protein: CASSLGTSPQETQYF.